These T cell receptor beta chains were read from a single sample in a study of T cell responses to AZD1222 COVID-19 vaccine. Using immunoSEQ multiplex PCR, the repertoire was profiled, and TCRdb retains in-frame clones only, with some absent. The profile shows 95,000 to 150,000 clones, about 90% of them singletons. The sequencing used peripheral blood, collected on day 0 of AZD1222 vaccination. All receptors come from an adult in good health. CDR3s include the opening cysteine and the closing phenylalanine or tryptophan. Each record gives: D gene, clone size, V gene, J gene, CDR3 protein, CDR3 DNA. D genes are given only for firm matches. Clone size is given for some rows only: seen once, a few or many times, or a class if the clone is expanded.

-	-	TRBV14	TRBJ1-1	CASSQVRTMNTEAFF	TGTGCCAGCAGCCAAGTCAGGACCATGAACACTGAAGCTTTCTTT
-	-	TRBV7-2	TRBJ2-3	CASSLAPRLDTQYF	TGTGCCAGCAGCTTAGCCCCTAGGTTGGATACGCAGTATTTT
-	-	TRBV7-9	TRBJ1-1	CASSWGTDNPRNTEAFF	TGTGCCAGCAGTTGGGGGACGGACAACCCTCGGAACACTGAAGCTTTCTTT
TRBD2	-	TRBV14	TRBJ2-7	CASSQEGRAEQYF	TGTGCCAGCAGCCAAGAAGGGAGGGCCGAGCAGTACTTC
-	-	TRBV29-1	TRBJ1-2	CSVGGDPGGGTF	TGCAGCGTTGGGGGGGATCCGGGTGGCGGAACCTTC
-	-	TRBV5-6	TRBJ1-2	CASSSGGQGNYGYTF	TGTGCCAGCAGCTCTGGCGGGCAGGGAAACTATGGCTACACCTTC
-	-	TRBV19	TRBJ1-5	CASRQRSGSYQPQHF	TGTGCCAGTAGACAACGGTCCGGATCTTACCAGCCCCAGCATTTT
-	once	TRBV5-4	TRBJ2-2	CASSSQGSGELFF	TGTGCCAGCAGCTCGCAAGGGTCCGGGGAGCTGTTTTTT
-	-	TRBV18	TRBJ1-2	CASSFQTDPYGYTF	TGTGCCAGCTCATTCCAGACGGATCCTTATGGCTACACCTTC
-	-	TRBV10-1	TRBJ2-2	CASTGGSTGELFF	TGCGCCAGCACAGGGGGGTCCACCGGGGAGCTGTTTTTT
-	-	TRBV20-1	TRBJ1-4	CSARLREKLFF	TGCAGTGCTAGGCTTCGGGAAAAACTGTTTTTT
TRBD1	-	TRBV18	TRBJ1-5	CASSPPGQGSNQPQHF	TGTGCCAGCTCACCACCGGGACAGGGAAGCAATCAGCCCCAGCATTTT
-	-	TRBV6-2/TRBV6-3	TRBJ2-3	CASSYGQTSTDTQYF	TGTGCCAGCAGTTACGGGCAGACTAGCACAGATACGCAGTATTTT
-	-	TRBV3-1/TRBV3-2	TRBJ1-1	CASSLNRVGYTEAFF	TGTGCCAGCAGCTTGAACAGGGTGGGGTACACTGAAGCTTTCTTT
-	-	TRBV27	TRBJ1-5	CASSLGTDQPQHF	TGTGCCAGCAGTTTAGGCACAGATCAGCCCCAGCATTTT
-	-	TRBV2	TRBJ2-1	CASSEARGRPNEQFF	TGTGCCAGCAGTGAAGCGCGGGGTAGACCCAATGAGCAGTTCTTC
-	-	TRBV25-1	TRBJ2-7	CASSDWKEYEQYF	TGTGCCAGCAGTGATTGGAAGGAGTACGAGCAGTACTTC
-	-	TRBV27	TRBJ1-1	CASSFFRDREAFF	TGTGCCAGCAGTTTCTTCCGGGACCGTGAAGCTTTCTTT
TRBD2	once	TRBV11-2	TRBJ2-2	CASSSPGGGHTGELFF	TGTGCCAGCAGCTCGCCGGGAGGCGGGCATACCGGGGAGCTGTTTTTT
-	once	TRBV12-3/TRBV12-4	TRBJ2-1	CASRYLRSEQFF	TGTGCCAGCAGATACCTCAGGAGTGAGCAGTTCTTC
-	-	TRBV9	TRBJ2-1	CASSLTGGDEQFF	TGTGCCAGCAGCCTTACGGGGGGCGATGAGCAGTTCTTC
-	-	TRBV27	TRBJ1-6	CASSLVPIGNSPLHF	TGTGCCAGCAGTTTAGTCCCAATTGGTAATTCACCCCTCCACTTT
-	-	TRBV3-1/TRBV3-2	TRBJ1-5	CASSQDPGSNQPQHF	TGTGCCAGCAGCCAAGACCCGGGGAGCAATCAGCCCCAGCATTTT
TRBD1	-	TRBV29-1	TRBJ2-1	CSVGRGTGGKYEQFF	TGCAGCGTCGGCCGCGGGACAGGGGGCAAATATGAGCAGTTCTTC
TRBD1	-	TRBV28	TRBJ1-4	CASSSVTFQQGSDEKLFF	TGTGCCAGCAGTTCCGTCACCTTTCAACAGGGGAGCGATGAAAAACTGTTTTTT
-	-	TRBV3-1/TRBV3-2	TRBJ1-5	CASSQDRDQPQHF	TGTGCCAGCAGCCAAGACAGGGATCAGCCCCAGCATTTT
-	-	TRBV6-1	TRBJ2-1	CASSEAGTSYNEQFF	TGTGCCAGCAGTGAAGCCGGGACATCCTACAATGAGCAGTTCTTC
-	-	TRBV5-1	TRBJ2-1	CASRLLNEQFF	TGCGCCAGCAGGCTCCTCAATGAGCAGTTCTTC
-	-	TRBV30	TRBJ2-1	CAWSGPGTFNEQFF	TGTGCCTGGAGTGGGCCCGGGACTTTCAATGAGCAGTTCTTC
-	-	TRBV18	TRBJ2-7	CASSPPPGAEQYF	TGTGCCAGCTCACCACCTCCGGGAGCCGAGCAGTACTTC
-	-	TRBV28	TRBJ2-2	CATFHGGTGELFF	TGTGCCACATTTCACGGGGGCACCGGGGAGCTGTTTTTT
-	-	TRBV7-6	TRBJ1-4	CASRGGGKLFF	TGTGCCAGCAGGGGAGGTGGAAAACTGTTTTTT
TRBD1	few	TRBV6-5	TRBJ1-1	CASSYSGGRGTEAFF	TGTGCCAGCAGTTACTCAGGGGGCCGGGGCACTGAAGCTTTCTTT
TRBD2	-	TRBV6-5	TRBJ2-1	CASRQLAANEQFF	TGTGCCAGCAGGCAACTAGCGGCCAATGAGCAGTTCTTC
TRBD2	-	TRBV5-1	TRBJ2-1	CASSFTSGRYNEQFF	TGCGCCAGCAGCTTTACTAGCGGCCGCTACAATGAGCAGTTCTTC
TRBD1	-	TRBV6-5	TRBJ1-5	CASSYSNRGNQPQHF	TGTGCCAGCAGTTACTCGAACAGGGGGAATCAGCCCCAGCATTTT
-	-	TRBV18	TRBJ1-3	CASSQYQGSGNTIYF	TGTGCCAGCTCACAATATCAGGGCTCTGGAAACACCATATATTTT
-	-	TRBV18	TRBJ1-5	CASSHDKNQPQHF	TGTGCCAGCTCCCACGACAAGAATCAGCCCCAGCATTTT
-	-	TRBV27	TRBJ1-6	CASSLRAGNSPLHF	TGTGCCAGCAGTTTGAGGGCAGGGAATTCACCCCTCCACTTT
TRBD1	once	TRBV6-5	TRBJ1-1	CASSTGASEAFF	TGTGCCAGCAGTACAGGGGCTTCTGAAGCTTTCTTT
-	-	TRBV27	TRBJ1-6	CASSSGLVASPLHF	TGTGCCAGCAGCTCGGGCCTGGTGGCTTCACCCCTCCACTTT
-	-	TRBV3-1/TRBV3-2	TRBJ2-7	CASRSSRGKNEQYF	TGTGCCAGCAGATCATCTAGGGGAAAGAACGAGCAGTACTTC
TRBD1	-	TRBV7-8	TRBJ2-2	CASSERTGGGTGELFF	TGTGCCAGCAGCGAGCGGACAGGGGGCGGTACCGGGGAGCTGTTTTTT
-	-	TRBV3-1/TRBV3-2	TRBJ1-2	CASSQQGPGYGYTF	TGTGCCAGCAGCCAACAGGGGCCGGGTTATGGCTACACCTTC
-	few	TRBV3-1/TRBV3-2	TRBJ1-3	CASSPRGVLLGNTIYF	TGTGCCAGCAGCCCCAGGGGAGTCTTACTAGGAAACACCATATATTTT
TRBD2	-	TRBV5-1	TRBJ2-5	CASSLSGVRETQYF	TGCGCCAGCAGCTTGAGCGGGGTTCGGGAGACCCAGTACTTC
-	few	TRBV27	TRBJ2-7	CASSPRGLAYEQYF	TGTGCCAGCAGTCCCCGCGGTCTAGCCTACGAGCAGTACTTC
-	-	TRBV19	TRBJ2-4	CASSIDGGDIQYF	TGTGCCAGTAGTATAGACGGGGGAGACATTCAGTACTTC
-	-	TRBV19	TRBJ2-5	CASSITRETQYF	TGTGCCAGTAGTATTACCAGAGAGACCCAGTACTTC
-	-	TRBV3-1/TRBV3-2	TRBJ1-2	CASSPLGGLYGYTF	TGTGCCAGCAGCCCTCTTGGGGGTTTGTATGGCTACACCTTC
-	-	TRBV5-1	TRBJ1-6	CASRTGNPESPLHF	TGCGCCAGCAGAACCGGGAACCCGGAGTCACCCCTCCACTTT
-	-	TRBV6-5	TRBJ2-3	CASMSTLGDFHTQYF	TGTGCCAGCATGTCCACCCTAGGGGACTTTCATACGCAGTATTTT
-	-	TRBV27	TRBJ2-3	CASSANSYDTDTQYF	TGTGCCAGCAGCGCCAACAGTTATGACACAGATACGCAGTATTTT
-	-	TRBV18	TRBJ1-4	CASSDGLNEKLFF	TGTGCCAGCTCGGACGGCCTTAATGAAAAACTGTTTTTT
-	-	TRBV9	TRBJ2-1	CASSQERGFEQFF	TGTGCCAGCAGCCAAGAACGGGGCTTTGAGCAGTTCTTC
-	-	TRBV19	TRBJ1-4	CASSRVGRFNEKLFF	TGTGCCAGTAGCCGAGTTGGACGGTTTAATGAAAAACTGTTTTTT
-	-	TRBV9	TRBJ2-1	CASSVVQGFHEQFF	TGTGCCAGCAGCGTAGTACAGGGTTTCCATGAGCAGTTCTTC
-	once	TRBV9	TRBJ1-2	CASSVVAYPGYGYTF	TGTGCCAGCAGCGTAGTTGCTTACCCTGGCTATGGCTACACCTTC
TRBD1	-	TRBV6-2/TRBV6-3	TRBJ1-2	CASSYIDRGSGGYTF	TGTGCCAGCAGTTACATTGACAGGGGATCTGGAGGCTACACCTTC
TRBD1	-	TRBV7-3	TRBJ2-2	CASSRDSHTGELFF	TGTGCCAGCAGCCGGGACAGTCACACCGGGGAGCTGTTTTTT